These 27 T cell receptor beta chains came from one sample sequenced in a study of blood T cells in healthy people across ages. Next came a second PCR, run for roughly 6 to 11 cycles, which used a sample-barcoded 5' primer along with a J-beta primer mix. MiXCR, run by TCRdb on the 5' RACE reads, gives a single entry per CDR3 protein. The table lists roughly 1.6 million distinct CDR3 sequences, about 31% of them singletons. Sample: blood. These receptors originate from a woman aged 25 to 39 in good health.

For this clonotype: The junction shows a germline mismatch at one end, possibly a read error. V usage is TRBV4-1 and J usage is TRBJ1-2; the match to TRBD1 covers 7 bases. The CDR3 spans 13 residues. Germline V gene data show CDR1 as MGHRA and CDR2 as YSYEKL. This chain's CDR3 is CVSSQGDSYGYTF. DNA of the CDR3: TGCGTCAGCAGCCAAGGGGACAGTTATGGCTACACCTTC.

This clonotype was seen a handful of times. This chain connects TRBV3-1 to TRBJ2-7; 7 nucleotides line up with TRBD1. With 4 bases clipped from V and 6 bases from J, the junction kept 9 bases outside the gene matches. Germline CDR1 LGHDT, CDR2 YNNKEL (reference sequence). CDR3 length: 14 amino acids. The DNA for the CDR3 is TGTGCCAGCAGCCTCGAGACAGGGATAGGCGAGCAGTACTTC. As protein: CASSLETGIGEQYF.

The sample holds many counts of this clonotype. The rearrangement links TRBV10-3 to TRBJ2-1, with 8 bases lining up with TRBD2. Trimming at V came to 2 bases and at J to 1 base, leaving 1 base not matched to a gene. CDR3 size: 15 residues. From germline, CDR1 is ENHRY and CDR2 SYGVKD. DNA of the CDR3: TGTGCCATCAGTGAGGAGCGGGGGTCCTACAATGAGCAGTTCTTC. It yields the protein CAISEERGSYNEQFF.

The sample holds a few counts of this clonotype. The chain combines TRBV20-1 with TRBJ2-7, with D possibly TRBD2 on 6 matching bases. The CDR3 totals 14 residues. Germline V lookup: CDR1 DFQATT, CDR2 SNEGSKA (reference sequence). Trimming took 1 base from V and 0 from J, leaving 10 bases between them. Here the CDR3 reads CSARARGFSYEQYF. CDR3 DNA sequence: TGCAGTGCTAGAGCCCGGGGGTTCTCCTACGAGCAGTACTTC.

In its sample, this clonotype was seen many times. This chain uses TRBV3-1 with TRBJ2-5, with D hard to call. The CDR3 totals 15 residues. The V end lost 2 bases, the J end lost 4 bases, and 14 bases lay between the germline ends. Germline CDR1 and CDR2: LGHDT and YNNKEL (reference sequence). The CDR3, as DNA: TGTGCCAGCAGCCAATTTTCTTTTTCTGGAGAGACCCAGTACTTC. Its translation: CASSQFSFSGETQYF.

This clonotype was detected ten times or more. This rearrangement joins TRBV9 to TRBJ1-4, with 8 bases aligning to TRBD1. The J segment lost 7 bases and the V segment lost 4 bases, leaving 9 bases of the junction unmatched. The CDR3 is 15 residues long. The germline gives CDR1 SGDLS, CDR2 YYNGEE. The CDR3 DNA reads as TGTGCCAGCAGCCCGAGGCAGGGGGCTTTTGAAAAACTGTTTTTT. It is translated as CASSPRQGAFEKLFF.

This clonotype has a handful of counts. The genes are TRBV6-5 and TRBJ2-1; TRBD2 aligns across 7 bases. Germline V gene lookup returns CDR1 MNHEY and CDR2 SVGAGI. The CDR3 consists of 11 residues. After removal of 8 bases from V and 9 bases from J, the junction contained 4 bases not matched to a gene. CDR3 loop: CASRRGSEQFF. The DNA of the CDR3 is TGTGCCAGCCGGCGGGGGTCTGAGCAGTTCTTC.

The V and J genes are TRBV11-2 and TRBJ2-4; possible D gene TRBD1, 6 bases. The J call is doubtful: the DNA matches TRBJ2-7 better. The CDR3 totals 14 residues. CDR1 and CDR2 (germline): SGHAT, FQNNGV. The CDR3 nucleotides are TGTGCCAGCAGCCCTCGACAGGAGGTTTACGAGCAGTACTTC. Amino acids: CASSPRQEVYEQYF.

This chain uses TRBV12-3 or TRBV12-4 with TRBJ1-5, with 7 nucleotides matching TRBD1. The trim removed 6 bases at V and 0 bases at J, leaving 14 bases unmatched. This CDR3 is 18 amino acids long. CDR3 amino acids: CASSPGTAGPYSNQPQHF. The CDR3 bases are TGTGCCAGCAGCCCGGGGACAGCGGGGCCATATAGCAATCAGCCCCAGCATTTT.

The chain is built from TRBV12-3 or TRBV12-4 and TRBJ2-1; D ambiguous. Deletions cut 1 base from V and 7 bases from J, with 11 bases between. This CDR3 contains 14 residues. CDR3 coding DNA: TGTGCCAGCAGTTTAGTTCCCTCAAGAAATGAGCAGTTCTTC. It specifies CASSLVPSRNEQFF.

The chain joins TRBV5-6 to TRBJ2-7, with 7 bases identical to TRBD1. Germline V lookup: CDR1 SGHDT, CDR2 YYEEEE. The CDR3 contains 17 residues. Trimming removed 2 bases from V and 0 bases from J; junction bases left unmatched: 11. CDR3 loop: CASSFTGVLGSSYEQYF. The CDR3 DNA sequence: TGTGCCAGCAGCTTCACAGGGGTATTGGGCAGCTCCTACGAGCAGTACTTC.

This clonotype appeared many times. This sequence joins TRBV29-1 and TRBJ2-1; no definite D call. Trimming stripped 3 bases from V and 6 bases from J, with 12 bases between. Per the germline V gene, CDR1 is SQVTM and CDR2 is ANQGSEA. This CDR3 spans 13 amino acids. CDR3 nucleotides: TGCAGCGTTGACAGGATTTCCGGCAATGAGCAGTTCTTC. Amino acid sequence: CSVDRISGNEQFF.

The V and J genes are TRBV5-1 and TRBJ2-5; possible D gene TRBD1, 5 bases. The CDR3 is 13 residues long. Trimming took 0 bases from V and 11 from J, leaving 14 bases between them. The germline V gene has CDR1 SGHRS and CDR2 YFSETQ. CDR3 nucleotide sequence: TGCGCCAGCAGCTTGGCCAAGGGGCGGTTACAGTACTTC. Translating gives CASSLAKGRLQYF.

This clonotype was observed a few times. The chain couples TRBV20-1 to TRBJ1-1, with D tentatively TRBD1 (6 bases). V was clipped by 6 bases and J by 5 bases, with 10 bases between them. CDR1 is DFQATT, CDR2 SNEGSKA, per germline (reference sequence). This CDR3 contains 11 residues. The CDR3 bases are TGCAGTGCGACAGGCGGGACTGAAGCTTTCTTT. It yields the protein CSATGGTEAFF.

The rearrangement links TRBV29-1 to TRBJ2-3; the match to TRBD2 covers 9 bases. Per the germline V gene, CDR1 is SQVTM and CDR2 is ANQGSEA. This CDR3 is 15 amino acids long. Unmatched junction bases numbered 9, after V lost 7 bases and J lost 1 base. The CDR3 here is CSARGSSGGTDTQYF. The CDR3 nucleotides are TGCAGCGCCCGGGGCTCTAGCGGGGGCACAGATACGCAGTATTTT.

The CDR3: CASSKTGTGSYEQYF. CDR3 nucleotide sequence: TGCGCCAGCAGTAAGACCGGGACAGGGAGCTACGAGCAGTACTTC. The V and J genes are TRBV10-2 and TRBJ2-5; the match to TRBD1 covers 9 bases. The J call is uncertain, as TRBJ2-7 better fits the DNA end. Germline V gene sequence: CDR1 WSHSY, CDR2 SAAADI. CDR3 length equals 15 residues.

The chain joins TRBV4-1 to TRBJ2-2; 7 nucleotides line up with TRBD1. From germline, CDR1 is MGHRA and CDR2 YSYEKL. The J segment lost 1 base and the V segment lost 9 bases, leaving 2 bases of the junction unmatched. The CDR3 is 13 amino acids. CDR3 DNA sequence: TGCGCCAGTGGGACAGAGAACACCGGGGAGCTGTTTTTT. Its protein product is CASGTENTGELFF.

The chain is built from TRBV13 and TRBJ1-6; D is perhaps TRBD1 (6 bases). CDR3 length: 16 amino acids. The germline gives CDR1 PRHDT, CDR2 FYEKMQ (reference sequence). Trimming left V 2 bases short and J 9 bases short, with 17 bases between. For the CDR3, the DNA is TGTGCCAGCAGCTTAAACGGGGGGCGGTTAGGTTCACCCCTCCACTTT. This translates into CASSLNGGRLGSPLHF.

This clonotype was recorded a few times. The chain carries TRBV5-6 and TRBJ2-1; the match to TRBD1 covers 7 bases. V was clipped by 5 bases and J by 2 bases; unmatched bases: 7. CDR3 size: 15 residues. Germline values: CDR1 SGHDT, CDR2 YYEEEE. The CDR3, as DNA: TGTGCCAGCAGTTATGACAGGGCCCCCTACAATGAGCAGTTCTTC. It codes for CASSYDRAPYNEQFF.

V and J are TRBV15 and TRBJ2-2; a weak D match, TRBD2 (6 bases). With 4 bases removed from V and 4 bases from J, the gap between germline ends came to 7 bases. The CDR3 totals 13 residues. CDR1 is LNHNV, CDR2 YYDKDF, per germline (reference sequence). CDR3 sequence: CATSMRGTGELFF. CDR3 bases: TGTGCCACCAGCATGCGGGGCACCGGGGAGCTGTTTTTT.

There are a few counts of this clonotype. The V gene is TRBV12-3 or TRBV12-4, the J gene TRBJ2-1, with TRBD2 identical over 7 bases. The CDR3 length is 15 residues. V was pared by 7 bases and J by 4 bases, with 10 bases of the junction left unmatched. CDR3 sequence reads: CASTHRGVLYNEQFF. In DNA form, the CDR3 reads TGTGCCAGCACCCACCGGGGGGTCCTGTACAATGAGCAGTTCTTC.

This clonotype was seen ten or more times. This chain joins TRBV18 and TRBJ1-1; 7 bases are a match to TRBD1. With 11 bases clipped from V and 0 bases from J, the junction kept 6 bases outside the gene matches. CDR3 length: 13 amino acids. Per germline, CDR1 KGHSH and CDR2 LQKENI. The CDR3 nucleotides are TGTGCCGGAAGGGACAGCATGAACACTGAAGCTTTCTTT. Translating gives CAGRDSMNTEAFF.

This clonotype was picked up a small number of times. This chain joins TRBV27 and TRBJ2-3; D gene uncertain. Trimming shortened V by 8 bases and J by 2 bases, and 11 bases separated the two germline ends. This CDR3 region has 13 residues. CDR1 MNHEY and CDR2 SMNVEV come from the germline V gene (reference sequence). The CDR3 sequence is CASRVVDTDTQYF. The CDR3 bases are TGTGCCAGCCGTGTGGTAGACACAGATACGCAGTATTTT.

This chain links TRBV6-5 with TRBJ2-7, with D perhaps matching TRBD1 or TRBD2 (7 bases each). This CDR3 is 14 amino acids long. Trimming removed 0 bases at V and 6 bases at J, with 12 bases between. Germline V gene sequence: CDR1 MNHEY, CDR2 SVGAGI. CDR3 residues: CASSYSSGGAEQYF. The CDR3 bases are TGTGCCAGCAGTTACTCGTCAGGGGGGGCCGAGCAGTACTTC.

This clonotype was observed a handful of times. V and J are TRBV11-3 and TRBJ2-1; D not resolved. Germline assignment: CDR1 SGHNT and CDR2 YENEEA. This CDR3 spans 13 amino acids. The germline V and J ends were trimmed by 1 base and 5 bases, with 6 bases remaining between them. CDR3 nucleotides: TGTGCCAGCAGCTTAGTGGGTAACAATGAGCAGTTCTTC. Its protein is CASSLVGNNEQFF.

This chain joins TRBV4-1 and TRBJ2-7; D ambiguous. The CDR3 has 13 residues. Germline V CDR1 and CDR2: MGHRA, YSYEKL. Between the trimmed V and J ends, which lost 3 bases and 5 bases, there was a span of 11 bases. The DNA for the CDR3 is TGCGCCAGCAGCCAGGAACAGAGCGACGAGCAGTACTTC. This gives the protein CASSQEQSDEQYF.

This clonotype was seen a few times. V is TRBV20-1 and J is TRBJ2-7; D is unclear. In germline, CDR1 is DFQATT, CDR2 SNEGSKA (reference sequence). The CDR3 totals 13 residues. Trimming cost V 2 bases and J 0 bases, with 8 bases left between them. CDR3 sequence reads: CSARIPGSYEQYF. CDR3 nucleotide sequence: TGCAGTGCTAGAATACCAGGCTCCTACGAGCAGTACTTC.